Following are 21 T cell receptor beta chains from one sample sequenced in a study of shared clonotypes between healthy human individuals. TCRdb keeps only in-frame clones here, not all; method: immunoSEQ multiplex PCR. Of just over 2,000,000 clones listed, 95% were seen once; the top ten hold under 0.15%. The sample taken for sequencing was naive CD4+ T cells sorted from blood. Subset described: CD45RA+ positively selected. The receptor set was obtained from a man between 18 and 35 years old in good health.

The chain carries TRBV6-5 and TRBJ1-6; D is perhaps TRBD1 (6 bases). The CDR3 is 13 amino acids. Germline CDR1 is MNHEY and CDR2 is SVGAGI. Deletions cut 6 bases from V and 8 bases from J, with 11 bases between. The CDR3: CASRRDKYSPLHF. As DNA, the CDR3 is TGTGCCAGCAGGCGGGACAAGTATTCACCCCTCCACTTT.

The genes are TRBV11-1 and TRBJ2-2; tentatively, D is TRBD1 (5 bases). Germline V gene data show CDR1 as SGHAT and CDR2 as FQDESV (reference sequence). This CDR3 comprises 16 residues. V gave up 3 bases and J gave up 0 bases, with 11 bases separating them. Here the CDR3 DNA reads TGTGCCAGCAGCTTGAAGGACACTCCGAACACCGGGGAGCTGTTTTTT. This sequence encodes CASSLKDTPNTGELFF.

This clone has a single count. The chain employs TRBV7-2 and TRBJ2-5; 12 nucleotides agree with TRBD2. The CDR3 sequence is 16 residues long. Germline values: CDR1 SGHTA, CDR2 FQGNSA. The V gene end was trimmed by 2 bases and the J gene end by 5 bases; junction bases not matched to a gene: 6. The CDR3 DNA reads TGTGCCAGCAGCTTAACACTAGCGGGAGGTCGGGAGACCCAGTACTTC. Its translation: CASSLTLAGGRETQYF.

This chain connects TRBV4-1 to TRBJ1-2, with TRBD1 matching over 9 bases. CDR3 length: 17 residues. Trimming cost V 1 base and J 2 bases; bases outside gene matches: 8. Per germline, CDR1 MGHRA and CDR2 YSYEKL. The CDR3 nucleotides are TGCGCCAGCAGCCAAGGGACAGGGGCGAATCTGAACTATGGCTACACCTTC. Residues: CASSQGTGANLNYGYTF.

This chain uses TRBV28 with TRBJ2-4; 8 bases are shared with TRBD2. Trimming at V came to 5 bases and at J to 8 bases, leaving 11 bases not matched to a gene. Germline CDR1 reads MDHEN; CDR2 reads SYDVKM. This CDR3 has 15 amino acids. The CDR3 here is CASSPSGGLKDIQYF. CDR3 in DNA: TGTGCCAGCAGTCCATCGGGGGGGTTGAAAGACATTCAGTACTTC.

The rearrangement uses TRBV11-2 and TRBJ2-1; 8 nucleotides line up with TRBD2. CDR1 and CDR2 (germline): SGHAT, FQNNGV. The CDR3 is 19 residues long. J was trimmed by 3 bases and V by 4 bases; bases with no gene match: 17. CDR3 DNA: TGTGCCAGCAGCTCTAGACGAGCGGGAGTCCCTTATGGCTACAATGAGCAGTTCTTC. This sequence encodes CASSSRRAGVPYGYNEQFF.

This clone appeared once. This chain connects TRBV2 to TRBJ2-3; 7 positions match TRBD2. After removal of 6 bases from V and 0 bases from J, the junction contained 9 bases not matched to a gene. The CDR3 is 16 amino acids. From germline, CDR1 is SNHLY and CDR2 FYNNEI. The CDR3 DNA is TGTGCCAGCAGCCCTCGACTAGCCCCTAGCACAGATACGCAGTATTTT. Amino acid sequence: CASSPRLAPSTDTQYF.

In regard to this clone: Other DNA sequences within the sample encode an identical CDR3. The CDR3 loop reads CASSLSRSSYEQYF. In nucleotides, the CDR3 is TGTGCCAGCAGCTTATCCAGGTCCTCCTACGAGCAGTACTTC. The chain carries TRBV11-2 and TRBJ2-7; D gene unclear. CDR3 length: 14 amino acids. The germline gives CDR1 SGHAT, CDR2 FQNNGV. Trimming shortened V by 2 bases and J by 0 bases, and 8 bases separated the two germline ends.

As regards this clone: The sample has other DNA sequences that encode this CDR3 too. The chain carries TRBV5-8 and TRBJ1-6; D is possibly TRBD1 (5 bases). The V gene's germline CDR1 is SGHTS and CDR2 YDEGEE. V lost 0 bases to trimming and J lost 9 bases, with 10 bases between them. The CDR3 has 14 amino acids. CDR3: CASSLGQGGSPLHF. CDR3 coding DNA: TGTGCCAGCAGCTTGGGCCAGGGAGGTTCACCCCTCCACTTT.

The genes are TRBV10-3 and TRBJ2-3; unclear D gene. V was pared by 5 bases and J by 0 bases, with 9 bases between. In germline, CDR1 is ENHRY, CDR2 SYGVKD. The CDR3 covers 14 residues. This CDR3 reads CAISRWESTDTQYF. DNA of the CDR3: TGTGCCATCAGTCGGTGGGAAAGCACAGATACGCAGTATTTT.

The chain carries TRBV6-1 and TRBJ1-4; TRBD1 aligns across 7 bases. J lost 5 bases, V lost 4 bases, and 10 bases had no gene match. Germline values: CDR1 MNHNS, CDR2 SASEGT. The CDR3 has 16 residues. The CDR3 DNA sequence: TGTGCCAGCAGTGCCTTATTGGGACAGCACAATGAAAAACTGTTTTTT. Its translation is CASSALLGQHNEKLFF.

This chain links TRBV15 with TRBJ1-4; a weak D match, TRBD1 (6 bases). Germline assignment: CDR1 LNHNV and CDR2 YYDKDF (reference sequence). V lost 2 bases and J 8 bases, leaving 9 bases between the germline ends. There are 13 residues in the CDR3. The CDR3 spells CATSRSRGEKLFF. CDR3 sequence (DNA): TGTGCCACCAGCAGAAGCAGGGGCGAAAAACTGTTTTTT.

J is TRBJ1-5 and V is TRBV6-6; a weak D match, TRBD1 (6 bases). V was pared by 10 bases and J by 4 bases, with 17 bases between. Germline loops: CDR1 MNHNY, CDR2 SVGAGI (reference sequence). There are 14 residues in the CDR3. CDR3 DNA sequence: TGTGCCACAGTGACCGGGACACTAAATCAGCCCCAGCATTTT. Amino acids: CATVTGTLNQPQHF.

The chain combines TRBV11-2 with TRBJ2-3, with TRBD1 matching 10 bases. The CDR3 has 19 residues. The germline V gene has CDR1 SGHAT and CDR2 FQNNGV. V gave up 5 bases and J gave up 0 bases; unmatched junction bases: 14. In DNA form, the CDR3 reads TGTGCCAGCAGCCCATGGGGGACAGGGGCGGATCCTAGCACAGATACGCAGTATTTT. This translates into CASSPWGTGADPSTDTQYF.

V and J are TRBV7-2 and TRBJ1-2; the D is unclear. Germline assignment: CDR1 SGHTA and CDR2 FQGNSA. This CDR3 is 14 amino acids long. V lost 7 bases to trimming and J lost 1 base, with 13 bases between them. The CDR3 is CASIPPGINYGYTF. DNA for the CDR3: TGTGCCAGCATCCCGCCGGGGATTAACTATGGCTACACCTTC.

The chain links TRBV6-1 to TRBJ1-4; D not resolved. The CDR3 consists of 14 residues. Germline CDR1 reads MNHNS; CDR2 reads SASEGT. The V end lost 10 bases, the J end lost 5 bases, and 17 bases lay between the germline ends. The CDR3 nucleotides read TGTGCCACTCCCACTAAGGAGAACAATGAAAAACTGTTTTTT. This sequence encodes CATPTKENNEKLFF.

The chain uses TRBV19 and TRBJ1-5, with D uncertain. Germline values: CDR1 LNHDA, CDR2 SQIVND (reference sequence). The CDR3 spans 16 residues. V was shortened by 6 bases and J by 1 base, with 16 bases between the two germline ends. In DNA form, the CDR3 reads TGTGCCAGTAGGACGGTCCAAAGCAGGAGCAATCAGCCCCAGCATTTT. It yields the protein CASRTVQSRSNQPQHF.

The CDR3 nucleotides read TGTGCCAGCAGTGAAGGTTGGGGTAGGAGCACAGATACGCAGTATTTT. The encoded protein is CASSEGWGRSTDTQYF. The chain couples TRBV6-1 to TRBJ2-3; D is unclear. V was cut by 1 base and J by 0 bases, with 11 bases left in between. Germline CDR1 reads MNHNS; CDR2 reads SASEGT. CDR3 size: 16 residues.

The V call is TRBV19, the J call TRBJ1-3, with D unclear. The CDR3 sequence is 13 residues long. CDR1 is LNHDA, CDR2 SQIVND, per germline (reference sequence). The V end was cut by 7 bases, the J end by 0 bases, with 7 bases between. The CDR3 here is CASNSVSGNTIYF. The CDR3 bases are TGTGCCAGTAACAGTGTCTCTGGAAACACCATATATTTT. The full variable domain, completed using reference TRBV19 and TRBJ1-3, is DGGITQSPKYLFRKEGQNVTLSCEQNLNHDAMYWYRQDPGQGLRLIYYSQIVNDFQKGDIAEGYSVSREKKESFPLTVTSAQKNPTAFYLCASNSVSGNTIYFGEGSWLTVV.

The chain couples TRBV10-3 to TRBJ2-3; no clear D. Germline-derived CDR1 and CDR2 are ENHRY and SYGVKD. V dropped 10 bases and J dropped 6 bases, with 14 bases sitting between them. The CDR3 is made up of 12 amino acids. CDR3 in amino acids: CATSGSADTQYF. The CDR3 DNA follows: TGTGCCACCTCAGGATCGGCGGATACGCAGTATTTT.

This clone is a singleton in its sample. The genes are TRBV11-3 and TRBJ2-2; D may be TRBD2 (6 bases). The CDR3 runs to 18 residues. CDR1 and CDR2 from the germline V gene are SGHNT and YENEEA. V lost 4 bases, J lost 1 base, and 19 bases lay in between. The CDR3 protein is CASSSPRWGDENTGELFF. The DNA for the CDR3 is TGTGCCAGCAGCTCGCCCCGCTGGGGGGACGAGAACACCGGGGAGCTGTTTTTT.